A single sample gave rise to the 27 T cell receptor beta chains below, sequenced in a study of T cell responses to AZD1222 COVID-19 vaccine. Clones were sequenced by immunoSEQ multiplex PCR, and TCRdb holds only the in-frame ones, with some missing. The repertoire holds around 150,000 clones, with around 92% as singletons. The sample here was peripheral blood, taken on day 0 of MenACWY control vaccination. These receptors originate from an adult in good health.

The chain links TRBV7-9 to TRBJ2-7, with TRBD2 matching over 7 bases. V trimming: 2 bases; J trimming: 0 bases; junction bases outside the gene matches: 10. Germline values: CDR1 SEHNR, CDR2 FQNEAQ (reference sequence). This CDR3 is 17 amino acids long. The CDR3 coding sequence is TGTGCCAGCAGCTTAAACCGCGCCACTAGCGTCTCCTACGAGCAGTACTTC. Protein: CASSLNRATSVSYEQYF.

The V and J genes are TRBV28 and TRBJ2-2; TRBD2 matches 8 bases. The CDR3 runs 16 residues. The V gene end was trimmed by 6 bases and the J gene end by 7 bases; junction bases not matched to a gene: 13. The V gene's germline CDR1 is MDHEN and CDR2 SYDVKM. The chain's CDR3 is CASSPTLAGGHGELFF. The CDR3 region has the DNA TGTGCCAGCAGCCCGACCCTGGCGGGAGGACACGGGGAGCTGTTTTTT.

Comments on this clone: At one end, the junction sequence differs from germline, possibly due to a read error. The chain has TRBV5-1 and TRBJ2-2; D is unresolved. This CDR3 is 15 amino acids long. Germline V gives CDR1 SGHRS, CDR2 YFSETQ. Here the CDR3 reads CASSLGTGRTGELFF. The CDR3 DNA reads TGCGCCAGCAGTTTGGGTACGGGCCGCACCGGGGAGCTGTTTTTT.

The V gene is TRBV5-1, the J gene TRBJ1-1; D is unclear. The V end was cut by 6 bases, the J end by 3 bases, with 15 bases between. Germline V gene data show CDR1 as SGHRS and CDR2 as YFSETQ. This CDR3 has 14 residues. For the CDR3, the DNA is TGCGCCAGCAAGGAGTGGTTATCTGACACTGAAGCTTTCTTT. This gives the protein CASKEWLSDTEAFF. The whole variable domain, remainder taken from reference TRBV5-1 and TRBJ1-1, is KAGVTQTPRYLIKTRGQQVTLSCSPISGHRSVSWYQQTPGQGLQFLFEYFSETQRNKGNFPGRFSGRQFSNSRSEMNVSTLELGDSALYLCASKEWLSDTEAFFGQGTRLTVV.

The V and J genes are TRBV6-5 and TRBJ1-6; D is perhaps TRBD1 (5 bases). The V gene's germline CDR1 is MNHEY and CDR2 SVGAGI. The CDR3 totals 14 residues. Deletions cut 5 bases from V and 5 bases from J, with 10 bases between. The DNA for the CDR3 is TGTGCCAGCAGTCAGACAGTAGATAATTCACCCCTCCACTTT. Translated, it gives CASSQTVDNSPLHF.

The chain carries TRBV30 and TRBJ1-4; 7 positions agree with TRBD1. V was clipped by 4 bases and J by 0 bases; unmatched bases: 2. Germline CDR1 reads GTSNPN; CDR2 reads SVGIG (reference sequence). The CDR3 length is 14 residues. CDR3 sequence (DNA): TGTGCCTGGAACCAGGGGGCAACTAATGAAAAACTGTTTTTT. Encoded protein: CAWNQGATNEKLFF.

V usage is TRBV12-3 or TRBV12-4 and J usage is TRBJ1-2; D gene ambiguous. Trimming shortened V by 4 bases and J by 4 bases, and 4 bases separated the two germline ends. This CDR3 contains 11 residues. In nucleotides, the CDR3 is TGTGCCAGCAGTTACGGCTATGGCTACACCTTC. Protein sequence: CASSYGYGYTF.

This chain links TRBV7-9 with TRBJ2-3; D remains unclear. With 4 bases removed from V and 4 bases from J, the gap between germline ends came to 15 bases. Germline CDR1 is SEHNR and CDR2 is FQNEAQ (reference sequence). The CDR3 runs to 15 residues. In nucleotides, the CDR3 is TGTGCCAGCAGCTCGTCGACCTCCTGGGCAGATACGCAGTATTTT. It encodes CASSSSTSWADTQYF.

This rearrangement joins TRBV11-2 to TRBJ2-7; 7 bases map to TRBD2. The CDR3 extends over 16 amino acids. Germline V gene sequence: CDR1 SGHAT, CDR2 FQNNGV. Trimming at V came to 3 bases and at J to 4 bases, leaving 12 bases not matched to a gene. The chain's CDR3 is CASSLVGAGYPYEQYF. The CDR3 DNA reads TGTGCCAGCAGCTTGGTGGGAGCGGGATACCCGTACGAGCAGTACTTC.

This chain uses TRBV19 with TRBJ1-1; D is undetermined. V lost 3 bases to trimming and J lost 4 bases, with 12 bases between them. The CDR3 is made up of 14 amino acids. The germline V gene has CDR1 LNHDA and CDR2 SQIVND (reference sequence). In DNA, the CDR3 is TGTGCCAGTAGTATCTTCGAAGGGAGCACTGAAGCTTTCTTT. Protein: CASSIFEGSTEAFF.

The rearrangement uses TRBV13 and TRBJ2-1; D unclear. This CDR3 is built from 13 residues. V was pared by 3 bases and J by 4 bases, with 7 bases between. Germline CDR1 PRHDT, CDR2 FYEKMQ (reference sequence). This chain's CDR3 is CASSFGPYNEQFF. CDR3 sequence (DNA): TGTGCCAGCAGCTTCGGGCCGTACAATGAGCAGTTCTTC.

CDR3 in amino acids: CASSERWADNEQFF. The CDR3 nucleotides are TGCGCCAGCAGCGAAAGATGGGCGGACAATGAGCAGTTCTTC. The chain combines TRBV5-1 with TRBJ2-1; D gene unclear. V was clipped by 4 bases and J by 5 bases, with 13 bases between them. CDR3 length: 14 amino acids. Per germline, CDR1 SGHRS and CDR2 YFSETQ.

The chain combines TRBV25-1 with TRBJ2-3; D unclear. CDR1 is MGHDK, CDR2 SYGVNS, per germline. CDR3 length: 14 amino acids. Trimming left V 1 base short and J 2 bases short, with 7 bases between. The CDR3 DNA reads TGTGCCAGCAGTGAATGGGCCGTCACAGATACGCAGTATTTT. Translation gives CASSEWAVTDTQYF.

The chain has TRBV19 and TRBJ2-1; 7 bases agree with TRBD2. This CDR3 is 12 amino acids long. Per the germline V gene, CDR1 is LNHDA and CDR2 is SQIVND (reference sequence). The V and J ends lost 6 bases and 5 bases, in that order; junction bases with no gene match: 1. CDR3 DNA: TGTGCCAGTAGGGGACTAAACAATGAGCAGTTCTTC. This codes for CASRGLNNEQFF.

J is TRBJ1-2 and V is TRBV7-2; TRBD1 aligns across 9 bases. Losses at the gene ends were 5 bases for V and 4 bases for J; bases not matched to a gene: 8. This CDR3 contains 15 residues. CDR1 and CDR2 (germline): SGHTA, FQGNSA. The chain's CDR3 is CASSRGQGSGYGYTF. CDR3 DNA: TGTGCCAGCAGCAGGGGACAGGGTAGCGGCTATGGCTACACCTTC.

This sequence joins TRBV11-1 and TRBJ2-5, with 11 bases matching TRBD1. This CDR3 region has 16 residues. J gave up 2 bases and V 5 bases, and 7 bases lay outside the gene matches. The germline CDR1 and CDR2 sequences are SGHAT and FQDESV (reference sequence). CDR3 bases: TGTGCCAGCAGCACCCGGGACAGGGGGGGTCAAGAGACCCAGTACTTC. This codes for CASSTRDRGGQETQYF.

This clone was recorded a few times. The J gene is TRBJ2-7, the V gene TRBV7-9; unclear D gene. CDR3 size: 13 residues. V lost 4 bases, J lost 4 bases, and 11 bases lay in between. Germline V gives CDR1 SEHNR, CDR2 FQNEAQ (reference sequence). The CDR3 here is CASSYATVYEQYF. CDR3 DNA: TGTGCCAGCAGCTACGCTACGGTATACGAGCAGTACTTC.

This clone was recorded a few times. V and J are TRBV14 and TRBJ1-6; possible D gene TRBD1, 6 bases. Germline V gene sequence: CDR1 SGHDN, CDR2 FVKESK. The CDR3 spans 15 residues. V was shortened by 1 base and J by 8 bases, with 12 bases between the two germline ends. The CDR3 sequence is CASSQVSGVYSPLHF. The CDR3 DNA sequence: TGTGCCAGCAGCCAAGTCTCAGGGGTGTATTCACCCCTCCACTTT.

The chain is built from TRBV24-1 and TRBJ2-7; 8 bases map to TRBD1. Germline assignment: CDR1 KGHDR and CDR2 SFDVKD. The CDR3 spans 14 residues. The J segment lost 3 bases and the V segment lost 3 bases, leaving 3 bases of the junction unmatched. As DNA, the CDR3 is TGTGCCACCAGTGATCGTGGACAGGGCTACGAGCAGTACTTC. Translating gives CATSDRGQGYEQYF.

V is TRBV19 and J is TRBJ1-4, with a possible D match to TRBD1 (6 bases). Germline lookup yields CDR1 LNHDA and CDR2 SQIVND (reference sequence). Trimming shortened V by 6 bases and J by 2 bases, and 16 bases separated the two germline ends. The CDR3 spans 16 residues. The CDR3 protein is CASSPNTGFTNEKLFF. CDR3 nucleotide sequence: TGTGCCAGTAGCCCGAACACAGGGTTCACTAATGAAAAACTGTTTTTT.

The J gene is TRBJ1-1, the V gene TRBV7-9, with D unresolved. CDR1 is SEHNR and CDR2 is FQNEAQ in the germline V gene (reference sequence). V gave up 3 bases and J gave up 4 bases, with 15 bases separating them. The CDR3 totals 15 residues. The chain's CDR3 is CASSFPWEAGTEAFF. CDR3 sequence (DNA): TGTGCCAGCAGCTTCCCCTGGGAAGCCGGCACTGAAGCTTTCTTT. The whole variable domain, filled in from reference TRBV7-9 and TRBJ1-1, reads DTGVSQNPRHKITKRGQNVTFRCDPISEHNRLYWYRQTLGQGPEFLTYFQNEAQLEKSRLLSDRFSAERPKGSFSTLEIQRTEQGDSAMYLCASSFPWEAGTEAFFGQGTRLTVV.

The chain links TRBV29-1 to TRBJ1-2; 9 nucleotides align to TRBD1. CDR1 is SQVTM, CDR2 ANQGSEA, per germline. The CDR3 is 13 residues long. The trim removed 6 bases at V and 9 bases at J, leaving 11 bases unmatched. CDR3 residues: CSVAPGQGSSYTF. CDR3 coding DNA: TGCAGCGTAGCTCCGGGACAGGGATCAAGCTACACCTTC.

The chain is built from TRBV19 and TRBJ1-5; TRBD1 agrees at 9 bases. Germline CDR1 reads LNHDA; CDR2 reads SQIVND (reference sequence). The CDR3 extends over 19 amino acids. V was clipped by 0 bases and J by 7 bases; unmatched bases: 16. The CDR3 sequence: CASSIDLTGDRVTEQPQHF. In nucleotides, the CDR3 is TGTGCCAGTAGTATAGATCTTACTGGGGACAGGGTTACGGAACAGCCCCAGCATTTT.

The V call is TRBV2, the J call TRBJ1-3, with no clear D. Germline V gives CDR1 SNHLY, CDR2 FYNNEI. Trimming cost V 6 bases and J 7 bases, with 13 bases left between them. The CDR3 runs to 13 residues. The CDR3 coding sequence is TGTGCCAGCAGCGCCGGACCTGCCAACACCATATATTTT. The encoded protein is CASSAGPANTIYF.

DNA for the CDR3: TGTGCCAGCAGCCTGCACGGACAGGGGCGGCAGTTCTTC. It yields the protein CASSLHGQGRQFF. The rearrangement uses TRBV3-1 (or the pseudogene TRBV3-2) and TRBJ2-1; 9 bases map to TRBD1. The CDR3 extends over 13 amino acids. The trim removed 4 bases at V and 12 bases at J, leaving 7 bases unmatched. Germline V gene lookup returns CDR1 LGHDT and CDR2 YNNKEL (reference sequence).

In DNA form, the CDR3 reads TGTGCCAGCAGTACCCGCCTAGCGGGAGGGGTTGAGACCCAGTACTTC. It yields the protein CASSTRLAGGVETQYF. The chain couples TRBV28 to TRBJ2-5, with 12 bases lining up with TRBD2. The CDR3 spans 16 residues. After removal of 5 bases from V and 5 bases from J, the junction contained 9 bases not matched to a gene. Per germline, CDR1 MDHEN and CDR2 SYDVKM.

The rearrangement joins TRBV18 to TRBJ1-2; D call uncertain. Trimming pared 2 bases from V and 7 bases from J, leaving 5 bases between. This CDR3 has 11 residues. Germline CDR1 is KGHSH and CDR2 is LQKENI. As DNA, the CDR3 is TGTGCCAGCTCACCAGGGTTTGGCTACACCTTC. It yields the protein CASSPGFGYTF.